Below, 13 T cell receptor beta chains from the same sample are listed, as sequenced in a study of T cell responses to AZD1222 COVID-19 vaccine (dated by TCRdb to the early 2020s). Libraries came from the immunoSEQ multiplex PCR assay. The clones in this table, taken by TCRdb from immuneACCESS, are in-frame only. Not every clone is retained; where verified, under half of the shortfall comes from an unresolved V gene, and the cause of the rest is unknown. This sample is represented by about 140,000 clones; more than 70% of them were singletons. The ten largest clones represent 2.9% of the sample. Read against the paper, the sample's time point label means: baseline before first vaccination. This specimen was peripheral blood, taken on day 0 of AZD1222 vaccination. The receptors were sampled from an adult in good health.

This clone occurred once. This chain connects TRBV7-8 to TRBJ1-1, with D unclear. The CDR3 loop spans 16 amino acids. CDR1 and CDR2 from the germline V gene are SGHVS and FQNEAQ. V lost 3 bases and J 3 bases, leaving 17 bases between the germline ends. CDR3 protein: CASSFRRTDGDTEAFF. The DNA for the CDR3 is TGTGCCAGCAGCTTCCGAAGGACGGATGGAGACACTGAAGCTTTCTTT.

The chain links TRBV13 to TRBJ1-1, with a weak D call TRBD1 (6 bases). CDR1 PRHDT and CDR2 FYEKMQ come from the germline V gene (reference sequence). This CDR3 region has 16 residues. The V end lost 3 bases, the J end lost 3 bases, and 17 bases lay between the germline ends. CDR3 sequence reads: CASSLAGEGAHTEAFF. CDR3 nucleotide sequence: TGTGCCAGCAGCTTGGCAGGGGAGGGAGCTCACACTGAAGCTTTCTTT.

The gene calls are TRBV11-2 and TRBJ2-7; D not certain. The CDR3 has 15 residues. Between the trimmed V and J ends, which lost 5 bases and 0 bases, there was a span of 14 bases. Germline V gene data show CDR1 as SGHAT and CDR2 as FQNNGV. The CDR3 bases are TGTGCCAGCAGCGACCCGGGTTTCGACTCCTACGAGCAGTACTTC. Amino acids: CASSDPGFDSYEQYF.

The DNA for the CDR3 is TGTGCCACCAGTGGTGTTAACTACAATGAGCAGTTCTTC. Amino acid sequence: CATSGVNYNEQFF. The V and J genes are TRBV24-1 and TRBJ2-1; D not certain. The length of the CDR3 is 13 residues. The V end lost 5 bases, the J end lost 3 bases, and 7 bases lay between the germline ends. Germline-derived CDR1 and CDR2 are KGHDR and SFDVKD.

This sequence joins TRBV5-5 and TRBJ2-7; D remains ambiguous. V lost 4 bases, J lost 2 bases, and 13 bases lay in between. This CDR3 has 14 amino acids. The germline gives CDR1 SGHKS, CDR2 YYEKEE (reference sequence). CDR3 nucleotide sequence: TGTGCCAGCAGCCCCGACGGGCCGCCCTACGAGCAGTACTTC. It encodes CASSPDGPPYEQYF.

The chain has TRBV7-2 and TRBJ2-5; possible D gene TRBD2, 5 bases. The CDR3 extends over 18 amino acids. Germline lookup yields CDR1 SGHTA and CDR2 FQGNSA. V shed 5 bases and J shed 5 bases, with 27 bases lying between them. CDR3 loop: CASSPPGLSRLLGETQYF. The CDR3 bases are TGTGCCAGCAGCCCACCTGGACTCAGTCGATTATTAGGGGAGACCCAGTACTTC.

The chain carries TRBV4-1 and TRBJ2-3; TRBD1 matches 9 bases. Germline loops: CDR1 MGHRA, CDR2 YSYEKL. The CDR3 runs to 15 residues. V shed 0 bases and J 14 bases; nucleotides not matched to a gene: 12. Written as DNA, the CDR3 is TGCGCCAGCAGCCAAGATAGGGGAGCCGGGACAGGGAGGTATTTT. As protein: CASSQDRGAGTGRYF.

This sequence joins TRBV7-2 and TRBJ1-6; a possible D gene is TRBD1 (5 bases). CDR1 and CDR2 (germline): SGHTA, FQGNSA. V lost 5 bases and J 9 bases, leaving 14 bases between the germline ends. The CDR3 extends over 14 amino acids. CDR3 DNA sequence: TGTGCCAGCAGCATGCAGGGTCACGGTTCACCCCTCCACTTT. It specifies CASSMQGHGSPLHF. Full variable domain (outside the CDR3, taken from reference TRBV7-2 and TRBJ1-6): GAGVSQSPSNKVTEKGKDVELRCDPISGHTALYWYRQSLGQGLEFLIYFQGNSAPDKSGLPSDRFSAERTGGSVSTLTIQRTQQEDSAVYLCASSMQGHGSPLHFGNGTRLTVT.

V is TRBV7-2 and J is TRBJ2-1; TRBD2 matches at 11 bases. Losses at the gene ends were 3 bases for V and 9 bases for J; bases not matched to a gene: 4. The germline gives CDR1 SGHTA, CDR2 FQGNSA. The CDR3 spans 14 residues. In DNA, the CDR3 is TGTGCCAGCAGCTTTAGCGGGAGGGCCGCTGAGCAGTTCTTC. It specifies CASSFSGRAAEQFF.

This chain uses TRBV7-6 with TRBJ2-3; no firm D call. Trimming shortened V by 4 bases and J by 0 bases, and 8 bases separated the two germline ends. This CDR3 contains 14 residues. The germline V gene has CDR1 SGHVS and CDR2 FNYEAQ. The CDR3 DNA sequence: TGTGCCAGCAGCTCCCGCCGAAGCACAGATACGCAGTATTTT. Amino acid sequence: CASSSRRSTDTQYF.

V usage is TRBV5-4 and J usage is TRBJ1-2; the match to TRBD1 covers 7 bases. The V gene end was trimmed by 0 bases and the J gene end by 3 bases; junction bases not matched to a gene: 5. The length of the CDR3 is 15 residues. Germline V lookup: CDR1 SGHNT, CDR2 YYREEE (reference sequence). The CDR3 loop is CASSLETGIDYGYTF. CDR3 coding DNA: TGTGCCAGCAGCTTGGAGACAGGGATCGACTATGGCTACACCTTC.

The V call is TRBV5-4, the J call TRBJ1-2, with D hard to call. CDR1 SGHNT and CDR2 YYREEE come from the germline V gene (reference sequence). The CDR3 spans 14 residues. The V and J ends lost 3 bases and 4 bases respectively, with 13 bases between them. The CDR3 DNA reads TGTGCCAGCAGCTCTAGTGGACGGGGCTATGGCTACACCTTC. It specifies CASSSSGRGYGYTF.

The chain employs TRBV19 and TRBJ2-2; 12 bases are shared with TRBD2. Germline CDR1 is LNHDA and CDR2 is SQIVND (reference sequence). V lost 8 bases, J lost 13 bases, and 8 bases stayed unmatched. The CDR3 contains 13 residues. CDR3 loop: CASQRTSGTRLFF. The CDR3, as DNA: TGTGCCAGTCAGAGGACTAGCGGGACGAGGCTGTTTTTT.